The next 11 T cell receptor beta chains were all read from a single sample in a study. Tregs were sorted as CD4+CD25+CD127-/low cells. Using its own MiXCR run on the 5' RACE reads, TCRdb lists one record per CDR3 protein. The data show 35,000 to 50,000 distinct CDR3 sequences, with 20% to 25% seen just once and approximately 4.1% held by the top ten. Specimen: Tregs sorted from blood. These TCRs come from a female donor with breast cancer.

Points on this clonotype: A much larger clone lies a single base off, so this may be a read error. The chain carries TRBV12-3 or TRBV12-4 and TRBJ1-1; D is possibly TRBD1 (6 bases). The CDR3 runs to 13 residues. The CDR3 region is CASSFPGDTEVFF. Here the CDR3 DNA reads TGTGCCAGCAGTTTCCCCGGGGACACTGAAGTTTTCTTT.

The table lists this clonotype with a few counts. V and J are TRBV4-3 and TRBJ1-1; no clear D. V was clipped by 3 bases and J by 4 bases, with 15 bases between them. CDR1 LGHNA and CDR2 YSLEER come from the germline V gene. The CDR3 runs to 15 residues. The DNA for the CDR3 is TGCGCCAGCAGCCAGCAAACAGCCTGGGGCACTGAAGCTTTCTTT. This encodes CASSQQTAWGTEAFF.

This clonotype showed up just a few times. V is TRBV27 and J is TRBJ2-7, with D possibly TRBD2 on 7 matching bases. The germline V gene has CDR1 MNHEY and CDR2 SMNVEV (reference sequence). The V end lost 7 bases, the J end lost 2 bases, and 21 bases lay between the germline ends. This CDR3 region has 16 residues. The CDR3 nucleotides are TGTGCCAGCAAGGCCTGGGGGGGGCCCCTAACCTACGAGCAGTACTTC. It encodes CASKAWGGPLTYEQYF.

This clonotype was recorded at least ten times. The CDR3 region is CASSPETSGSAYEQYF. For the CDR3, the DNA is TGCGCCAGCAGTCCTGAGACTAGCGGGAGCGCCTACGAGCAGTACTTC. This chain connects TRBV4-1 to TRBJ2-7, with 12 bases identical to TRBD2. CDR1 and CDR2 (germline): MGHRA, YSYEKL. The junction had 8 bases not matched to a gene; V was cut back by 6 bases and J by 2 bases. The CDR3 is 16 amino acids.

This clonotype appeared a few times. In DNA, the CDR3 is TGTGCCAGCAGCTCAGCGGACCGCACAGATACGCAGTATTTT. Translation gives CASSSADRTDTQYF. J is TRBJ2-3 and V is TRBV7-3, with a tentative D call TRBD2 (5 bases). Trimming shortened V by 4 bases and J by 1 base, and 9 bases separated the two germline ends. This CDR3 comprises 14 residues. CDR1 is SGHTA and CDR2 is FQGTGA in the germline V gene.

In its sample, this clonotype was seen once. A read error may explain this, as a much larger clone is one base away. Here the CDR3 reads CASREGLAGGETQYF. DNA of the CDR3: TGTGCCAGCAGGGAGGGACTAGCGGGTGGAGAGACCCAGTACTTC. This chain joins TRBV6-1 and TRBJ2-5; 12 bases line up with TRBD2. The CDR3 sequence is 15 residues long. Germline V CDR1 and CDR2: MNHNS, SASEGT. Unmatched junction bases numbered 6, after V lost 6 bases and J lost 4 bases.

In its sample, this clonotype is medium-sized. The chain is built from TRBV5-1 and TRBJ2-1; 8 bases map to TRBD2. The CDR3 is made up of 16 amino acids. The germline gives CDR1 SGHRS, CDR2 YFSETQ. V shed 4 bases and J 3 bases; nucleotides not matched to a gene: 9. This CDR3 is CASSTLAGFNYNEQFF. The CDR3 nucleotides read TGCGCCAGCAGCACATTAGCGGGATTCAACTACAATGAGCAGTTCTTC.

This clonotype is medium-sized within its sample. The rearrangement links TRBV20-1 to TRBJ1-1, with TRBD1 identical over 9 bases. Germline V gene lookup returns CDR1 DFQATT and CDR2 SNEGSKA (reference sequence). Germline trimming cut 3 bases from V and 0 bases from J; bases unmatched to any gene: 5. The CDR3 has 15 amino acids. CDR3 sequence: CSARDRGTLNTEAFF. The CDR3 nucleotides read TGCAGTGCTAGGGACAGGGGTACTCTGAACACTGAAGCTTTCTTT.

The chain couples TRBV27 to TRBJ1-1; perhaps TRBD1 as D (5 bases). Between the trimmed V and J ends, which lost 6 bases and 0 bases, there was a span of 14 bases. From germline, CDR1 is MNHEY and CDR2 SMNVEV (reference sequence). This CDR3 has 15 residues. In nucleotides, the CDR3 is TGTGCCAGCAGCCCGACGGGACTTTTGAACACTGAAGCTTTCTTT. Amino acid sequence: CASSPTGLLNTEAFF.

The V gene is TRBV20-1, the J gene TRBJ2-7, with TRBD2 matching 9 bases. CDR1 and CDR2 from the germline V gene are DFQATT and SNEGSKA (reference sequence). This CDR3 is 17 amino acids long. V trimming: 6 bases; J trimming: 4 bases; junction bases outside the gene matches: 19. Written as DNA, the CDR3 is TGCAGTGCCCCCCCCGGCCTCGCGGGAGGGCCGGGATACGAGCAGTACTTC. Translated, it gives CSAPPGLAGGPGYEQYF.

This clonotype was found many times. This chain uses TRBV7-2 with TRBJ2-5; the D gene is possibly TRBD1 (5 bases). Germline V gene sequence: CDR1 SGHTA, CDR2 FQGNSA. With 5 bases removed from V and 2 bases from J, the gap between germline ends came to 9 bases. The CDR3 is made up of 13 amino acids. The CDR3 bases are TGTGCCAGCAGCCCGGACACGCAAGAGACCCAGTACTTC. Its translation is CASSPDTQETQYF.